These 14 T cell receptor beta chains were sequenced from one sample in a study of vaccination effects on CD4 cells after COVID-19. CD4+ T cells specific for antigen were expanded with viral peptide pools by the ViraFEST assay before sequencing. Following an approximately 11-day culture, CD4+ T cells were purified. Vaccination of participants consisted of two doses of either the BNT162b2 or mRNA-1273 vaccine. Method: immunoSEQ multiplex PCR; TCRdb's copy keeps in-frame clones and lacks some. Altogether about 22,000 clones are present, about three quarters being singletons, with the ten largest covering roughly a tenth. Their cognate antigens are unknown. This specimen consisted of CD4+ T cells from PBMCs cultured with HCoV-NL63 spike peptides, obtained after COVID-19 vaccination. The receptor source for this set is a human donor who received a COVID-19 vaccine.

The V gene is TRBV12-3 or TRBV12-4, the J gene TRBJ1-1; tentative D call: TRBD1 (5 bases). This CDR3 spans 12 amino acids. V was pared by 7 bases and J by 8 bases, with 14 bases between. CDR3 sequence: CASILGAGEAFF. In DNA form, the CDR3 reads TGTGCCAGCATCTTAGGGGCGGGAGAAGCTTTCTTT.

In its sample, this clone was seen once. The chain employs TRBV5-4 and TRBJ2-5; D call uncertain. V was cut by 0 bases and J by 2 bases, with 5 bases left in between. Germline lookup yields CDR1 SGHNT and CDR2 YYREEE (reference sequence). This CDR3 spans 13 amino acids. DNA of the CDR3: TGTGCCAGCAGCTTGGTCGGGCAAGAGACCCAGTACTTC. Protein sequence: CASSLVGQETQYF.

In this sample, this clone turned up once. The rearrangement joins TRBV7-8 to TRBJ2-7; 14 bases are a match to TRBD2. V lost 6 bases to trimming and J lost 3 bases; unmatched junction nucleotides: 10. This CDR3 spans 17 amino acids. Germline values: CDR1 SGHVS, CDR2 FQNEAQ. The chain's CDR3 is CASRPGLAGVKGYEQYF. Written as DNA, the CDR3 is TGTGCCAGCAGACCGGGACTAGCGGGAGTCAAGGGCTACGAGCAGTACTTC.

This chain uses TRBV2 with TRBJ2-3; D perhaps matches TRBD2 (7 bases). V shed 1 base and J shed 2 bases, with 13 bases lying between them. From germline, CDR1 is SNHLY and CDR2 FYNNEI. There are 16 residues in the CDR3. CDR3 nucleotide sequence: TGTGCCAGCAGTGAAGGGGGGGGCGTCCACACAGATACGCAGTATTTT. This gives the protein CASSEGGGVHTDTQYF. Full variable domain (outside the CDR3, taken from reference TRBV2 and TRBJ2-3): EPEVTQTPSHQVTQMGQEVILRCVPISNHLYFYWYRQILGQKVEFLVSFYNNEISEKSEIFDDQFSVERPDGSNFTLKIRSTKLEDSAMYFCASSEGGGVHTDTQYFGPGTRLTVL.

This chain connects TRBV6-6 to TRBJ1-1, with TRBD1 matching over 7 bases. The CDR3 contains 14 residues. The V gene's germline CDR1 is MNHNY and CDR2 SVGAGI (reference sequence). V trimming: 7 bases; J trimming: 1 base; junction bases outside the gene matches: 6. DNA for the CDR3: TGTGCCAGCAATCGACAGGGAGGGAACACTGAAGCTTTCTTT. Its protein product is CASNRQGGNTEAFF.

In its sample, this clone was seen a few times. CDR3 nucleotides: TGTGCCAGCTCACCCGGGACAGGGCGCCCCGGTGAGCAGTTCTTC. Protein: CASSPGTGRPGEQFF. The chain employs TRBV18 and TRBJ2-1, with 9 bases aligning to TRBD1. Germline trimming cut 3 bases from V and 9 bases from J; bases unmatched to any gene: 9. Germline V gene lookup returns CDR1 KGHSH and CDR2 LQKENI. The CDR3 length is 15 residues.

The rearrangement links TRBV7-9 to TRBJ1-1; unclear D gene. CDR1 is SEHNR and CDR2 is FQNEAQ in the germline V gene (reference sequence). This CDR3 is 18 amino acids long. The V end was cut by 2 bases, the J end by 1 base, with 20 bases between. Written as DNA, the CDR3 is TGTGCCAGCAGCTTACGGGCTGTCGGTTTATCAGGGAACACTGAAGCTTTCTTT. It encodes CASSLRAVGLSGNTEAFF.

The rearrangement links TRBV29-1 to TRBJ2-7, with 13 bases matching TRBD2. CDR3 length equals 13 residues. From germline, CDR1 is SQVTM and CDR2 ANQGSEA. Trimming removed 7 bases from V and 3 bases from J; junction bases left unmatched: 3. The CDR3 protein is CSARLAGGYEQYF. CDR3 DNA sequence: TGCAGCGCCAGACTAGCGGGAGGCTACGAGCAGTACTTC.

The V and J genes are TRBV27 and TRBJ1-3; perhaps TRBD1 as D (5 bases). Germline lookup yields CDR1 MNHEY and CDR2 SMNVEV (reference sequence). The V and J ends lost 10 bases and 1 base respectively, with 8 bases between them. The length of the CDR3 is 12 residues. CDR3 nucleotide sequence: TGTGCCACCCAGGGTTCTGGAAACACCATATATTTT. Translated: CATQGSGNTIYF.

The V call is TRBV5-1, the J call TRBJ2-5; 7 positions agree with TRBD1. J was trimmed by 2 bases and V by 4 bases; bases with no gene match: 8. Germline V CDR1 and CDR2: SGHRS, YFSETQ. The CDR3 covers 15 residues. CDR3 bases: TGCGCCAGCAGCCAGATCTGGACAGGACAAGAGACCCAGTACTTC. It codes for CASSQIWTGQETQYF.

The count of this clone is one. The chain carries TRBV4-1 and TRBJ1-1; D perhaps matches TRBD1 (5 bases). V lost 5 bases and J lost 9, with 25 bases in between. The CDR3 spans 16 residues. Germline V CDR1 and CDR2: MGHRA, YSYEKL. The CDR3 is CASSNHDRGPGTKAFF. The CDR3, as DNA: TGCGCCAGCAGCAATCATGATAGGGGACCGGGAACTAAAGCTTTCTTT.

Comment on this clone: This specimen includes other DNA sequences encoding the same CDR3. The chain joins TRBV3-1 (or the pseudogene TRBV3-2) to TRBJ2-5, with 12 positions matching TRBD2. Germline assignment: CDR1 LGHDT and CDR2 YNNKEL (reference sequence). With 1 base clipped from V and 2 bases from J, the junction kept 2 bases outside the gene matches. This CDR3 contains 16 residues. CDR3 bases: TGTGCCAGCAGCCAAGGCCTAGCGGGGGGGCAAGAGACCCAGTACTTC. The encoded protein is CASSQGLAGGQETQYF.

The chain has TRBV30 and TRBJ2-2; D remains ambiguous. There are 15 residues in the CDR3. In germline, CDR1 is GTSNPN, CDR2 SVGIG (reference sequence). The V and J ends lost 0 bases and 6 bases respectively, with 14 bases between them. The CDR3, as DNA: TGTGCCTGGAGTGTACGTCGTACTCTCTCCGGGGAGCTGTTTTTT. The encoded protein is CAWSVRRTLSGELFF.

The chain carries TRBV2 and TRBJ1-2; D perhaps matches TRBD1 (5 bases). CDR3 length: 13 amino acids. Germline CDR1 SNHLY, CDR2 FYNNEI. Trimming shortened V by 2 bases and J by 7 bases, and 11 bases separated the two germline ends. CDR3 sequence (DNA): TGTGCCAGCAGTGAAACAGCAGGGAGTGGCTACACCTTC. Its protein product is CASSETAGSGYTF.